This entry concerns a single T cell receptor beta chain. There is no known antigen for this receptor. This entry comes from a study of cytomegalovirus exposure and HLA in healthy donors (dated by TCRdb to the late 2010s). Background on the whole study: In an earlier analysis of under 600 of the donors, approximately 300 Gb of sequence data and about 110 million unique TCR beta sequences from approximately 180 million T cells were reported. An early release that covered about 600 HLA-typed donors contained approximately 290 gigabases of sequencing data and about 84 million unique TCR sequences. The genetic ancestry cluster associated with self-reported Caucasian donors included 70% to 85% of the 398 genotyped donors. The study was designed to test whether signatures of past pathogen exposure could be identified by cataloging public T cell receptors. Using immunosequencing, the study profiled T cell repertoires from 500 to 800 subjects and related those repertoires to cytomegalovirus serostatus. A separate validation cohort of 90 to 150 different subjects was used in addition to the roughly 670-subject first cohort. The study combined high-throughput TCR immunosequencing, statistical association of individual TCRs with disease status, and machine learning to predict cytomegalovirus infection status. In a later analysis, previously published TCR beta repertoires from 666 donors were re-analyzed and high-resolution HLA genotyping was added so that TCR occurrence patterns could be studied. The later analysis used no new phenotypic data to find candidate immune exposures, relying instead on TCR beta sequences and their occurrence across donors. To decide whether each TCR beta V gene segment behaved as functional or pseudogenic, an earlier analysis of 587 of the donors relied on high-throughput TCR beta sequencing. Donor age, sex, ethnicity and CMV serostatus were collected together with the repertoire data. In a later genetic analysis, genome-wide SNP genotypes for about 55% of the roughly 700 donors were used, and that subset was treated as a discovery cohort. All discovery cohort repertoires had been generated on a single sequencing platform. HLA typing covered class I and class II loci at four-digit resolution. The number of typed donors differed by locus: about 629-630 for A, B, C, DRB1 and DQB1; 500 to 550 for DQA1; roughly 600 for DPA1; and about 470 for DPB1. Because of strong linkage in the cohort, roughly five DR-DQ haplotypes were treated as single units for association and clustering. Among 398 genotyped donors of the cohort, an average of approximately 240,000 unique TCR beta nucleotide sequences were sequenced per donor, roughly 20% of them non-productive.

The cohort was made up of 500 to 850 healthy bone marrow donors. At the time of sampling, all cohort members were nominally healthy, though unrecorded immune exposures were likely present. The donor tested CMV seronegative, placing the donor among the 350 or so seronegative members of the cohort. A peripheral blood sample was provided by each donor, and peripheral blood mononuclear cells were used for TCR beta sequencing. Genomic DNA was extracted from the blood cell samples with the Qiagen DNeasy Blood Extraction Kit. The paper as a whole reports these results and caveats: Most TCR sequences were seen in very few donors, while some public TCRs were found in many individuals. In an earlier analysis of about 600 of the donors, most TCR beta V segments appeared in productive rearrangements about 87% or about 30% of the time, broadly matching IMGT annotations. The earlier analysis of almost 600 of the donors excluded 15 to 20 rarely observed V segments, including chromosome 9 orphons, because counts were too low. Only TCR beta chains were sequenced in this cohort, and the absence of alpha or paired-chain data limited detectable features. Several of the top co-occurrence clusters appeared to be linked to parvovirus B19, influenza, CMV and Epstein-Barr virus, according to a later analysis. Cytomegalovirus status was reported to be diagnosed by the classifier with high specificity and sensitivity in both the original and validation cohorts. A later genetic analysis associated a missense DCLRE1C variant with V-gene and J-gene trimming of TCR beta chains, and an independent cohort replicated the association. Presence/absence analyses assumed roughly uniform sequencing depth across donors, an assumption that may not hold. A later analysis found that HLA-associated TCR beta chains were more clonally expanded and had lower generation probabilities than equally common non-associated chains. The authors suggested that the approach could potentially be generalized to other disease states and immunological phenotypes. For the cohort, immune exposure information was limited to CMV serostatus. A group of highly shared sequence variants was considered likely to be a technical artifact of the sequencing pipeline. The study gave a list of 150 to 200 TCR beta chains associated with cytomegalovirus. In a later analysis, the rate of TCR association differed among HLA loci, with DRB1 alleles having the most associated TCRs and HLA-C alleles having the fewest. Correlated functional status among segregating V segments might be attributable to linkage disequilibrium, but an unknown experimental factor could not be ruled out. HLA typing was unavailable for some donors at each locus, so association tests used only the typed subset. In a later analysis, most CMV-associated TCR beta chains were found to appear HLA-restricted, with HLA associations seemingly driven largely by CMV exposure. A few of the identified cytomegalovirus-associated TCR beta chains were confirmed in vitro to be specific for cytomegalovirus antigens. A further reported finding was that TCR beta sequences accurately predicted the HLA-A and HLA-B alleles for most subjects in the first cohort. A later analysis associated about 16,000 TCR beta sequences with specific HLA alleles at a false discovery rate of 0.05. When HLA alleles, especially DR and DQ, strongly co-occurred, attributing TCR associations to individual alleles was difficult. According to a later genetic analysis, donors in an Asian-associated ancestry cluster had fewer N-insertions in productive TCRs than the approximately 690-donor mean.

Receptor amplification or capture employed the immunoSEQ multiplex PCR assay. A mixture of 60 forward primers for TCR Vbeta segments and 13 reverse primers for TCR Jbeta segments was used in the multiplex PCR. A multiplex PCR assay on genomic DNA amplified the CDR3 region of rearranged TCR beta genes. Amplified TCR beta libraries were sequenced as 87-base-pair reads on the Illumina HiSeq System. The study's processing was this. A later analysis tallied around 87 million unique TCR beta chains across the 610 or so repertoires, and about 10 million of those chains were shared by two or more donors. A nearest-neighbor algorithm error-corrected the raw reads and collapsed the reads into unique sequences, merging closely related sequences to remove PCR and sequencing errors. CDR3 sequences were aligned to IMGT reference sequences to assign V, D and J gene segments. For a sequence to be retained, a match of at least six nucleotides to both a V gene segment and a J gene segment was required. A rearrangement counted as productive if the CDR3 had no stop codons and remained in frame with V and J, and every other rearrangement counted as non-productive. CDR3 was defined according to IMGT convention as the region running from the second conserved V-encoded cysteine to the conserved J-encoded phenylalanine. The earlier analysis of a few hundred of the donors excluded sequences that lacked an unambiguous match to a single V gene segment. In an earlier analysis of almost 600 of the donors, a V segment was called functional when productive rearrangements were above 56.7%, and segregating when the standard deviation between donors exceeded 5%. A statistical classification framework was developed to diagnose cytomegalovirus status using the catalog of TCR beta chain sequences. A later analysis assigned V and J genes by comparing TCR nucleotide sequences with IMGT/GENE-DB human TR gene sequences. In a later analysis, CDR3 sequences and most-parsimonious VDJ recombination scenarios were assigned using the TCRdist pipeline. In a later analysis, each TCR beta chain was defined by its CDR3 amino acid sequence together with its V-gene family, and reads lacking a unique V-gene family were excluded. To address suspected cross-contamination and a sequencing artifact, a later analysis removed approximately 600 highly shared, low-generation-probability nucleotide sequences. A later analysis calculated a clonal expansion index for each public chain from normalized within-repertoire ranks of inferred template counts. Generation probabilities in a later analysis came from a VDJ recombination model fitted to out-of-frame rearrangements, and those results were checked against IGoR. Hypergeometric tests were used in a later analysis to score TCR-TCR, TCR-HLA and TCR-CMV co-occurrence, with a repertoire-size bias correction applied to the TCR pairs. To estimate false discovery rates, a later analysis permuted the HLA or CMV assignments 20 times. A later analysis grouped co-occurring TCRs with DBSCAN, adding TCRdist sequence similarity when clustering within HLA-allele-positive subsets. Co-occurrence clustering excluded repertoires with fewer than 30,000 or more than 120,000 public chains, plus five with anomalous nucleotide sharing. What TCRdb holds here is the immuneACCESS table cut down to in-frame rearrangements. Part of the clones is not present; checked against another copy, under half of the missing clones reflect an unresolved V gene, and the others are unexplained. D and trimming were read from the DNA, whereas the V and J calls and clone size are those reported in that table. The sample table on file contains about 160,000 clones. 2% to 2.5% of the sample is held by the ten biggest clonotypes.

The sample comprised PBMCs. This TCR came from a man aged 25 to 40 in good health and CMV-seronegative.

The CDR3 loop reads CAWGREGNTEAFF. In nucleotides, the sequence is TGTGCCTGGGGCAGGGAGGGGAACACTGAAGCTTTCTTT. The V and J genes are TRBV30 and TRBJ1-1; the D segment could be TRBD1, given 5 matching bases. The CDR1 and CDR2 encoded by the germline V gene (reference sequence) are GTSNPN and SVGIG. V is clipped by 5 bases and J by 1 base, and the sequence between their germline boundaries is 11 bases long. The CDR3 has 13 amino acids, counting the end cysteine and phenylalanine. The retained sequence is limited to the CDR3, 39 bases, with the frame set at the first base.